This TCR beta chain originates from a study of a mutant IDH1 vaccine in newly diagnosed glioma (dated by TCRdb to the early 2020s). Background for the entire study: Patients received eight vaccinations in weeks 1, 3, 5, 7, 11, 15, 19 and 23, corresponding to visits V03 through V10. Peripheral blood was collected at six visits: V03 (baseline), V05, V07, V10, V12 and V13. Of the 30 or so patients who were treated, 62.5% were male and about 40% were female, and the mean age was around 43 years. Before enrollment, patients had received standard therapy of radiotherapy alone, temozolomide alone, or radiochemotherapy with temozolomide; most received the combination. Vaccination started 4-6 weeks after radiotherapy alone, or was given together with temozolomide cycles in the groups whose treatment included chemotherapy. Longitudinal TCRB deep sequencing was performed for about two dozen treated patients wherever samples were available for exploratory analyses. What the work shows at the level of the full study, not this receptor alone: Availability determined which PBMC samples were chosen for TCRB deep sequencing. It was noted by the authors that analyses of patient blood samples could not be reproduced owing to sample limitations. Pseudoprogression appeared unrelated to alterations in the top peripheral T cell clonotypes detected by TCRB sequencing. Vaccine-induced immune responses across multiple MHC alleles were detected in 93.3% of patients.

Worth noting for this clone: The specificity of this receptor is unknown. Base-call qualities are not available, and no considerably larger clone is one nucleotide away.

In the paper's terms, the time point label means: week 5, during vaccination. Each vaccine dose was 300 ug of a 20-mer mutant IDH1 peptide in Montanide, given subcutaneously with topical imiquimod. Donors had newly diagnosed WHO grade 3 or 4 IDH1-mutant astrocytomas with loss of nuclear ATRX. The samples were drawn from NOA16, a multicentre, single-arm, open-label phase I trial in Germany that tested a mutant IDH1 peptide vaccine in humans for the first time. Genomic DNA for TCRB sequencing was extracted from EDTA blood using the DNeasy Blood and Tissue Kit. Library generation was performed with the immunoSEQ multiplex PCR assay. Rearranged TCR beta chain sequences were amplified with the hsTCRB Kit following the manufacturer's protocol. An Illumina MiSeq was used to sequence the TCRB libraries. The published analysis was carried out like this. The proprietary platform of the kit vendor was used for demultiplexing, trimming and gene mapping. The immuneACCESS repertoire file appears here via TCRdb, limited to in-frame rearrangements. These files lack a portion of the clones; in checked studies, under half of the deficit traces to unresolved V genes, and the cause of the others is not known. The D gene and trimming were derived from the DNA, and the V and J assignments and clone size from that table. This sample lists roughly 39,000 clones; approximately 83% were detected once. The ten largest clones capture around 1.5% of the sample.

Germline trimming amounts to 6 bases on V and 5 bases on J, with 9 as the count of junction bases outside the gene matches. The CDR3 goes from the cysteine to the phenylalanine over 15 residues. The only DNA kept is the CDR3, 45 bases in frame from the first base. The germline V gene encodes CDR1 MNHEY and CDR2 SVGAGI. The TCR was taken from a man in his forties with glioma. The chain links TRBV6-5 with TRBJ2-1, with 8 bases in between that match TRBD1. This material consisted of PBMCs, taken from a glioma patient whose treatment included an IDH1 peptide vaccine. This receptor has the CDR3 CASRYRQGSDNEQFF. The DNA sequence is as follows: TGTGCCAGCAGATACCGACAGGGGTCCGACAATGAGCAGTTCTTC.